Presented here are 11 T cell receptor beta chains from one specimen sequenced in a study of blood T cell repertoires in COVID-19. Clones were sequenced by immunoSEQ multiplex PCR, and TCRdb holds only the in-frame ones, with some missing. The sample comprises 80,000 or so clones, roughly 80% of which are singletons, and under 5% rests with the top ten. The sequencing input was peripheral blood. The receptors were gathered from a woman between 70 and 85 years old with acute or convalescent COVID-19.

This clone was detected a few times. This chain connects TRBV6-5 to TRBJ2-1; D might be TRBD1 (6 bases). V was trimmed by 10 bases and J by 1 base, leaving 14 bases between them. This CDR3 has 14 amino acids. Germline CDR1 reads MNHEY; CDR2 reads SVGAGI. The CDR3 DNA is TGTGCCACTACACAGGGTACGTCCTACAATGAGCAGTTCTTC. This translates into CATTQGTSYNEQFF.

The V gene is TRBV4-1, the J gene TRBJ2-5, with D uncertain. The V and J ends lost 3 bases and 1 base respectively, with 6 bases between them. The V gene's germline CDR1 is MGHRA and CDR2 YSYEKL. The CDR3 consists of 13 residues. The CDR3 reads CASSHPLQETQYF. CDR3 nucleotide sequence: TGCGCCAGCAGCCACCCCCTCCAAGAGACCCAGTACTTC.

The gene calls are TRBV2 and TRBJ2-7, with 8 bases lining up with TRBD1. Germline trimming cut 3 bases from V and 0 bases from J; bases unmatched to any gene: 4. The CDR3 extends over 15 amino acids. Germline loops: CDR1 SNHLY, CDR2 FYNNEI. This CDR3 reads CASSETGANSYEQYF. The CDR3 coding sequence is TGTGCCAGCAGTGAGACAGGGGCCAACTCCTACGAGCAGTACTTC.

The V and J genes are TRBV9 and TRBJ2-5; weak D call: TRBD2 (5 bases). The germline CDR1 and CDR2 sequences are SGDLS and YYNGEE. V lost 6 bases and J 1 base, leaving 16 bases between the germline ends. The CDR3 sequence is 15 residues long. DNA for the CDR3: TGTGCCAGCACTCCCTTCGGGGAGCCCCAAGAGACCCAGTACTTC. Amino acids: CASTPFGEPQETQYF.

The rearrangement links TRBV15 to TRBJ2-7; no clear D gene. In germline, CDR1 is LNHNV, CDR2 YYDKDF (reference sequence). This CDR3 has 13 amino acids. V lost 0 bases, J lost 4 bases, and 7 bases lay in between. In DNA, the CDR3 is TGTGCCACCAGCAGAGAGGGCTTTTACGAGCAGTACTTC. This encodes CATSREGFYEQYF.

This clone was seen once. V gene TRBV29-1 combines with J gene TRBJ1-2; 7 bases are a match to TRBD1. Germline lookup yields CDR1 SQVTM and CDR2 ANQGSEA. The CDR3 covers 12 residues. J gave up 4 bases and V 3 bases, and 2 bases lay outside the gene matches. CDR3 sequence (DNA): TGCAGCGTTGACCAGGGGGGCTATGGCTACACCTTC. It yields the protein CSVDQGGYGYTF. The variable domain in full, completed from reference TRBV29-1 and TRBJ1-2, reads SAVISQKPSRDICQRGTSLTIQCQVDSQVTMMFWYRQQPGQSLTLIATANQGSEATYESGFVIDKFPISRPNLTFSTLTVSNMSPEDSSIYLCSVDQGGYGYTFGSGTRLTVV.

This clone was seen a few times. The genes are TRBV7-8 and TRBJ1-4, with TRBD1 matching 8 bases. CDR1 SGHVS and CDR2 FQNEAQ come from the germline V gene. V shed 6 bases, J shed 12 bases, and the junction held 12 bases outside the gene matches. This CDR3 has 14 residues. CDR3 nucleotide sequence: TGTGCCAGCAGTCGATCGGGACAGGTCGGTGAACTGTTTTTT. Translating gives CASSRSGQVGELFF.

This rearrangement joins TRBV2 to TRBJ1-3; D unclear. Trimming pared 7 bases from V and 0 bases from J, leaving 10 bases between. The CDR3 is 14 amino acids. From germline, CDR1 is SNHLY and CDR2 FYNNEI. In DNA, the CDR3 is TGTGCCAGCAAGGGCAGCGGCTCTGGAAACACCATATATTTT. Protein product: CASKGSGSGNTIYF.

The V and J genes are TRBV6-5 and TRBJ2-7, with 8 bases lining up with TRBD1. Trimming took 9 bases from V and 3 from J; bases not matched to a gene: 4. The V gene's germline CDR1 is MNHEY and CDR2 SVGAGI. The CDR3 length is 12 residues. The CDR3 here is CASAGTGYEQYF. The CDR3 nucleotides read TGTGCCAGTGCCGGGACAGGCTACGAGCAGTACTTC.

This chain uses TRBV3-1 (or the pseudogene TRBV3-2) with TRBJ2-3; 8 nucleotides line up with TRBD1. V was clipped by 0 bases and J by 5 bases; unmatched bases: 10. The CDR3 length is 17 residues. Per germline, CDR1 LGHDT and CDR2 YNNKEL (reference sequence). The CDR3 nucleotides read TGTGCCAGCAGCCAAGATCAGGACAGGGATTTCCAAGATACGCAGTATTTT. It codes for CASSQDQDRDFQDTQYF.

V and J are TRBV5-1 and TRBJ2-6; possibly TRBD1 for D (7 bases). The CDR3 covers 17 residues. Trimming removed 4 bases from V and 4 bases from J, with 18 bases in between. The V gene's germline CDR1 is SGHRS and CDR2 YFSETQ. The CDR3 coding sequence is TGCGCCAGCAGCCCGAGGGGGCGGGATTCCGGGGCCAACGTCCTGACTTTC. It translates to CASSPRGRDSGANVLTF.